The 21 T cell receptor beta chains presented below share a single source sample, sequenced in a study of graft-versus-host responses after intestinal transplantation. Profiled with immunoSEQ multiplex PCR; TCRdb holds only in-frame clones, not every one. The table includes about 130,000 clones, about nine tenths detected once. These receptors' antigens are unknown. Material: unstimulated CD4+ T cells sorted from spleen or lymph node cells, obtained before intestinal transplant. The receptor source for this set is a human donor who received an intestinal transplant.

In DNA, the CDR3 is TGTGCTAGTGGTAACAGTACTAACACCGGGGAGCTGTTTTTT. Its protein is CASGNSTNTGELFF. The chain combines TRBV12-5 with TRBJ2-2; D remains unclear. Germline lookup yields CDR1 LGHNT and CDR2 FRNRAP. The CDR3 consists of 14 residues. The V end lost 5 bases, the J end lost 2 bases, and 9 bases lay between the germline ends.

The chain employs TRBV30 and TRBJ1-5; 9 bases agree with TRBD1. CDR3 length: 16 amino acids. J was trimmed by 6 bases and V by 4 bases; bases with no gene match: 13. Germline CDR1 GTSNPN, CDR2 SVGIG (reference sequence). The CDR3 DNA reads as TGTGCCTGGACCGACCAAGGGACAGGGCCGAGTCAGCCCCAGCATTTT. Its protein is CAWTDQGTGPSQPQHF.

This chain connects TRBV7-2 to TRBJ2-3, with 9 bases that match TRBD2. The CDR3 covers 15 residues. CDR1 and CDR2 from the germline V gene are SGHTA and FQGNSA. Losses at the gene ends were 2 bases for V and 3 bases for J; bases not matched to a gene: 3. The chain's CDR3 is CASSLRSGRTDTQYF. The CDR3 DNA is TGTGCCAGCAGCTTAAGGAGCGGGAGGACAGATACGCAGTATTTT.

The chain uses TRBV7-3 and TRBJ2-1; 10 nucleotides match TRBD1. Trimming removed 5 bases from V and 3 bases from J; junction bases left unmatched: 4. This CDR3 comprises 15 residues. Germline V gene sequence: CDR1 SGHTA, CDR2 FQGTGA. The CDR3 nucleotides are TGTGCCAGCAGCCAGGGACAGGGGAACTACAATGAGCAGTTCTTC. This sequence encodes CASSQGQGNYNEQFF.

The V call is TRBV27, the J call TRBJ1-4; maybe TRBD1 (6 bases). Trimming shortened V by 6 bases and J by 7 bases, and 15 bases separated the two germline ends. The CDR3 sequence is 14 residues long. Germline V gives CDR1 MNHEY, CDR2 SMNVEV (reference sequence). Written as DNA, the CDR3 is TGTGCCAGCAGAAGACAGGCGGGTTCTGAAAAACTGTTTTTT. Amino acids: CASRRQAGSEKLFF.

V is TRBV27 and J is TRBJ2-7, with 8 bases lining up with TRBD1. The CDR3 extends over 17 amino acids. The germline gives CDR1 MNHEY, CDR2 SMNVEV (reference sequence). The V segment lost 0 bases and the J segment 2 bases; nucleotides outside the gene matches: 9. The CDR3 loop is CASSLSPRGRGAYEQYF. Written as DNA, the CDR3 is TGTGCCAGCAGTTTATCGCCCAGGGGGCGTGGGGCCTACGAGCAGTACTTC.

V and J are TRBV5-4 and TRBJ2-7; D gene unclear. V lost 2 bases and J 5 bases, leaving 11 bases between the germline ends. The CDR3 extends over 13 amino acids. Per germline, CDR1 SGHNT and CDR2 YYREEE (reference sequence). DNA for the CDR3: TGTGCCAGCAGCTTAGTCGACCGGCACGAGCAGTACTTC. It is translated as CASSLVDRHEQYF. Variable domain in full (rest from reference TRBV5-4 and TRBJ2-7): ETGVTQSPTHLIKTRGQQVTLRCSSQSGHNTVSWYQQALGQGPQFIFQYYREEENGRGNFPPRFSGLQFPNYSSELNVNALELDDSALYLCASSLVDRHEQYFGPGTRLTVT.

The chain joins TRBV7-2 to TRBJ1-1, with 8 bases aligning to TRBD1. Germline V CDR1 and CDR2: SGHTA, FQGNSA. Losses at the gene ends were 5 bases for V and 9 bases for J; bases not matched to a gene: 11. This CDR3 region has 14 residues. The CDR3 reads CASSINRDRKQAFF. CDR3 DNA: TGTGCCAGCAGCATTAACCGGGACAGGAAACAAGCTTTCTTT.

The CDR3 DNA reads as TGTGCCAGCAGTGAGTATCGGGACTCAAGGGGTCCCTACAATGAGCAGTTCTTC. Translating it yields CASSEYRDSRGPYNEQFF. V usage is TRBV25-1 and J usage is TRBJ2-1; a weak D match, TRBD2 (6 bases). V was shortened by 3 bases and J by 2 bases, with 20 bases between the two germline ends. This CDR3 spans 18 amino acids. Per the germline V gene, CDR1 is MGHDK and CDR2 is SYGVNS.

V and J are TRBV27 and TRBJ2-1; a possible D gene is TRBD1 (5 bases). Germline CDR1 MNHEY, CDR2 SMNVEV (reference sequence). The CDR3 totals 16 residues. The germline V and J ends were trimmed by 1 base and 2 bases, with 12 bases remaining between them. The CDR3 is CASSLWAGNTYNEQFF. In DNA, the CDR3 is TGTGCCAGCAGTTTATGGGCAGGGAATACCTACAATGAGCAGTTCTTC.

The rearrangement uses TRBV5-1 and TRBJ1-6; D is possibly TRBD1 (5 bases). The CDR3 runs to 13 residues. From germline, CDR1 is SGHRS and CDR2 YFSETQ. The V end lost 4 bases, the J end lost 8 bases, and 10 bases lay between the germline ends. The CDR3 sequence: CASSLQTDSPLHF. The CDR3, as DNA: TGCGCCAGCAGCCTCCAGACAGATTCACCCCTCCACTTT.

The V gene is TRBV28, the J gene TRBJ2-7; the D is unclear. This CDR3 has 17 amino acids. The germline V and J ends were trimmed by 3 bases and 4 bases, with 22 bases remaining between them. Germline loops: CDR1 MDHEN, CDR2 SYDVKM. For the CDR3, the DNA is TGTGCCAGCAGTTTGGGCCGGTCATTGCCCGCTCCGTACGAGCAGTACTTC. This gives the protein CASSLGRSLPAPYEQYF.

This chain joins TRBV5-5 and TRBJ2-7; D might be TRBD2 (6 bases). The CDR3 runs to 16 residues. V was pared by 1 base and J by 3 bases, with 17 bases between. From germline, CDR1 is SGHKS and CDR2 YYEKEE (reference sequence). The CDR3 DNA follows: TGTGCCAGCAGCTTGAAAGCGGACCCCGGGGGCTACGAGCAGTACTTC. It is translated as CASSLKADPGGYEQYF.

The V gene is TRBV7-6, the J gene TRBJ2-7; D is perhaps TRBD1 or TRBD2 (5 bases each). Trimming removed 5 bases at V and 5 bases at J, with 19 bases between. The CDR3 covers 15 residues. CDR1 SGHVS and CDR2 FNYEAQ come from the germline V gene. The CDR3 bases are TGTGCCAGCAGCCGAGGGTTCATTGAAGGGGACGAGCAGTACTTC. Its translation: CASSRGFIEGDEQYF.

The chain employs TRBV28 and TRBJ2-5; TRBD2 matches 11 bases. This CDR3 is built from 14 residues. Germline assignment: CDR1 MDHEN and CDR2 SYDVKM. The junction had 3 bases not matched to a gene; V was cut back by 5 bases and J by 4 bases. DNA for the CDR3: TGTGCCAGCAGTGGGGGACTAGCGGTAGAGACCCAGTACTTC. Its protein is CASSGGLAVETQYF.

CDR3 loop: CASSLSSRYNEQFF. In DNA, the CDR3 is TGTGCCAGCAGCTTATCGTCTAGGTACAATGAGCAGTTCTTC. The chain links TRBV7-6 to TRBJ2-1; D unresolved. CDR1 and CDR2 (germline): SGHVS, FNYEAQ. V was cut by 2 bases and J by 4 bases, with 9 bases left in between. This CDR3 is 14 amino acids long.

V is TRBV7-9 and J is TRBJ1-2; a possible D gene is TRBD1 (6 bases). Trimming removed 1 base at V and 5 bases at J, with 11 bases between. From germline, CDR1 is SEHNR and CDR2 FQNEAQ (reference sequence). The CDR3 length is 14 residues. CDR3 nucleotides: TGTGCCAGCAGCTTAGAGGCCAGGGGATATGGCTACACCTTC. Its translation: CASSLEARGYGYTF.

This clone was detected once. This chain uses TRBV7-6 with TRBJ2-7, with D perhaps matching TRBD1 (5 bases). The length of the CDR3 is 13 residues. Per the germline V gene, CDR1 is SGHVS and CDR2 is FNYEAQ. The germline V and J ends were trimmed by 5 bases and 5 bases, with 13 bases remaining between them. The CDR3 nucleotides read TGTGCCAGCAGCCGCGACCCCAGGGACGAGCAGTACTTC. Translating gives CASSRDPRDEQYF. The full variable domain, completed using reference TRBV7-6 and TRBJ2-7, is GAGVSQSPRYKVTKRGQDVALRCDPISGHVSLYWYRQALGQGPEFLTYFNYEAQQDKSGLPNDRFSAERPEGSISTLTIQRTEQRDSAMYRCASSRDPRDEQYFGPGTRLTVT.

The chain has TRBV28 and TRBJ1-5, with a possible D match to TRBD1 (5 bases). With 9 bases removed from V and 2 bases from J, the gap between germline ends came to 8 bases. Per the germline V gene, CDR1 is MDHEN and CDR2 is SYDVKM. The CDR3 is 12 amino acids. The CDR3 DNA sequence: TGTGCCAGGGGGGTTGGCAATCAGCCCCAGCATTTT. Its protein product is CARGVGNQPQHF.

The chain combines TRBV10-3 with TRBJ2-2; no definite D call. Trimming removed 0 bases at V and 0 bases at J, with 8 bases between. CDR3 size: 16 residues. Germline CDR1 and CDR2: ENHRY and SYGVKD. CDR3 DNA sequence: TGTGCCATCAGTGAGTCGGGCGGTTCGAACACCGGGGAGCTGTTTTTT. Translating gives CAISESGGSNTGELFF.

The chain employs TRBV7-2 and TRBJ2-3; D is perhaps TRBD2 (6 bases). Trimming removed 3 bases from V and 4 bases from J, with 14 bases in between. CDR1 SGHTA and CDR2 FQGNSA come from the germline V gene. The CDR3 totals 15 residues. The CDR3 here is CASSLVGGSADTQYF. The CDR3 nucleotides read TGTGCCAGCAGCTTGGTCGGAGGGAGCGCAGATACGCAGTATTTT.